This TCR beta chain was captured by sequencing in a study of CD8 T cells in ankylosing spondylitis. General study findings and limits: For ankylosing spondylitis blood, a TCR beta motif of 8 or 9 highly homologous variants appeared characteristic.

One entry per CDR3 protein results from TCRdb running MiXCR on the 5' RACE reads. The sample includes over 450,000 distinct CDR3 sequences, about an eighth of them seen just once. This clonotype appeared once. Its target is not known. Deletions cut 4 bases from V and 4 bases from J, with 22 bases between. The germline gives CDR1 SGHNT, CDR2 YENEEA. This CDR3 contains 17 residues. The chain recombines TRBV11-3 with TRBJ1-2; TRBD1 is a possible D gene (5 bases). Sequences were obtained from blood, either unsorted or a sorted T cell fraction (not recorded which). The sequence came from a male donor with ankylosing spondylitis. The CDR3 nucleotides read TGTGCCAGCAGCTCCATTCGAACGACCGATGGGGGCTATGGCTACACCTTC. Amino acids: CASSSIRTTDGGYGYTF.